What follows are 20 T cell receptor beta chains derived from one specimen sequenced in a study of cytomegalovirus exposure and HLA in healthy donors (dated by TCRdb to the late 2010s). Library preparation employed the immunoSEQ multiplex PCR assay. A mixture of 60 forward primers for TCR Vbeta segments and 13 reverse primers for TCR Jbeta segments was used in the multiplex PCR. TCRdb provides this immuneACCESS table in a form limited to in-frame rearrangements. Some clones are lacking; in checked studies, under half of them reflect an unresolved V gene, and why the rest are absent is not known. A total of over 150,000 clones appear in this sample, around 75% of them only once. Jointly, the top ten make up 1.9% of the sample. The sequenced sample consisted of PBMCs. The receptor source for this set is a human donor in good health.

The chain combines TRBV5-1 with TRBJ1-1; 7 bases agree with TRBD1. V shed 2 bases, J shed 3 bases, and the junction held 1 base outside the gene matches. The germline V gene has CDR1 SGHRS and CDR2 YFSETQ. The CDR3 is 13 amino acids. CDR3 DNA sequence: TGCGCCAGCAGCTTAGGGACAGACACTGAAGCTTTCTTT. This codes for CASSLGTDTEAFF. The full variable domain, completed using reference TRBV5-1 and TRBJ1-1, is KAGVTQTPRYLIKTRGQQVTLSCSPISGHRSVSWYQQTPGQGLQFLFEYFSETQRNKGNFPGRFSGRQFSNSRSEMNVSTLELGDSALYLCASSLGTDTEAFFGQGTRLTVV.

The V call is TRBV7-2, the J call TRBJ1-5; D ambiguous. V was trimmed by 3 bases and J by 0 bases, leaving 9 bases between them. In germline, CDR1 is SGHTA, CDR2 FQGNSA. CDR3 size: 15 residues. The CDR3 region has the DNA TGTGCCAGCAGCTTGGCGGTGAATAGCAATCAGCCCCAGCATTTT. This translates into CASSLAVNSNQPQHF. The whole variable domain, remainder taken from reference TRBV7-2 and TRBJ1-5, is GAGVSQSPSNKVTEKGKDVELRCDPISGHTALYWYRQSLGQGLEFLIYFQGNSAPDKSGLPSDRFSAERTGGSVSTLTIQRTQQEDSAVYLCASSLAVNSNQPQHFGDGTRLSIL.

The chain's CDR3 is CATSRDQGAGNTIYF. For the CDR3, the DNA is TGTGCCACCAGCAGAGATCAGGGGGCTGGAAACACCATATATTTT. The chain has TRBV15 and TRBJ1-3, with 7 bases fitting TRBD1. The germline V gene has CDR1 LNHNV and CDR2 YYDKDF (reference sequence). The CDR3 runs to 15 residues. J lost 2 bases, V lost 0 bases, and 1 base had no gene match. Variable domain in full (rest from reference TRBV15 and TRBJ1-3): DAMVIQNPRYQVTQFGKPVTLSCSQTLNHNVMYWYQQKSSQAPKLLFHYYDKDFNNEADTPDNFQSRRPNTSFCFLDIRSPGLGDTAMYLCATSRDQGAGNTIYFGEGSWLTVV.

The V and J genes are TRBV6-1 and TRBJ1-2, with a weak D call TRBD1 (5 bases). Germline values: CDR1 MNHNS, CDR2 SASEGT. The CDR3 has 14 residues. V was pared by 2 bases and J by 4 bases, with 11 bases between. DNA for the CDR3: TGTGCCAGCAGTGAATCCAGGGCCTCCTATGGCTACACCTTC. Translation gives CASSESRASYGYTF.

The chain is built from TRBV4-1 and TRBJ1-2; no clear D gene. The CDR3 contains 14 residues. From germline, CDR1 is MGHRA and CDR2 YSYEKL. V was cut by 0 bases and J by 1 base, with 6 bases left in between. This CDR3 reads CASSQDPGNYGYTF. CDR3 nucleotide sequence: TGCGCCAGCAGCCAAGATCCGGGTAACTATGGCTACACCTTC.

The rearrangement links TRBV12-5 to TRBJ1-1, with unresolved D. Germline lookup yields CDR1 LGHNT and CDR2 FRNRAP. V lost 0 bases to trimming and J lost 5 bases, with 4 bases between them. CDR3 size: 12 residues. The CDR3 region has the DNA TGTGCTAGTGGTTTGGTACGGACTGAAGCTTTCTTT. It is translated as CASGLVRTEAFF.

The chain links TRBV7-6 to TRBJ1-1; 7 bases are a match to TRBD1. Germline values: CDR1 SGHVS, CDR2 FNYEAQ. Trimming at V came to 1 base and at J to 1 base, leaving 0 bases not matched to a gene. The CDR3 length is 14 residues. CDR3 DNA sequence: TGTGCCAGCAGCTTAGACAGGGGGAACACTGAAGCTTTCTTT. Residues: CASSLDRGNTEAFF.

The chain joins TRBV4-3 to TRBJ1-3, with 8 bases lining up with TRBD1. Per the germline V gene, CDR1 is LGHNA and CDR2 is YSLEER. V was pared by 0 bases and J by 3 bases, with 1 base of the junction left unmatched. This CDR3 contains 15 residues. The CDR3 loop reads CASSQDGTGGNTIYF. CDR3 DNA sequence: TGCGCCAGCAGCCAAGATGGGACAGGTGGAAACACCATATATTTT.

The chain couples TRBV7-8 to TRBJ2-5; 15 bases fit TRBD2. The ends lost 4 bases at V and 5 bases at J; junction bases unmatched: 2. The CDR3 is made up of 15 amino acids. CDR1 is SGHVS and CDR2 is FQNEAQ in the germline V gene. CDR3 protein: CASSWTSGGAETQYF. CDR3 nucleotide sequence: TGTGCCAGCAGCTGGACTAGCGGGGGGGCTGAGACCCAGTACTTC.

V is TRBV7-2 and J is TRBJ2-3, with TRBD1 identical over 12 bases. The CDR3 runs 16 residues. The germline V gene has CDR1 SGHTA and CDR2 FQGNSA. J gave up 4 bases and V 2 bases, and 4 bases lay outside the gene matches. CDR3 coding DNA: TGTGCCAGCAGCTTACTGGGACAGGGGGCCGCAGATACGCAGTATTTT. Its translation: CASSLLGQGAADTQYF.

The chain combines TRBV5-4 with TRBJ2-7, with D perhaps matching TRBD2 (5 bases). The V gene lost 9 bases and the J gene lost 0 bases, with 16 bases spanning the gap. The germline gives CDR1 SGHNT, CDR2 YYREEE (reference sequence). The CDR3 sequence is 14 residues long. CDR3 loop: CATRDRTDSYEQYF. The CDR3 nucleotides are TGTGCCACAAGAGACCGGACTGACTCCTACGAGCAGTACTTC.

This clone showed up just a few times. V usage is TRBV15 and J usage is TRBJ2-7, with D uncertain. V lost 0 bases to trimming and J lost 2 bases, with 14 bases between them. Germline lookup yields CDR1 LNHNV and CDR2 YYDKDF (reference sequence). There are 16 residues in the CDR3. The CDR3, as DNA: TGTGCCACCAGCAGAGATACACGGGTGATTACCTACGAGCAGTACTTC. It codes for CATSRDTRVITYEQYF.

CDR3 coding DNA: TGTGCCAGCAGTGGACGGGACAGAATTACCTATGGCTACACCTTC. It specifies CASSGRDRITYGYTF. V usage is TRBV27 and J usage is TRBJ1-2, with 7 bases that match TRBD1. This CDR3 region has 15 residues. Germline V lookup: CDR1 MNHEY, CDR2 SMNVEV (reference sequence). The J segment lost 4 bases and the V segment lost 5 bases, leaving 10 bases of the junction unmatched.

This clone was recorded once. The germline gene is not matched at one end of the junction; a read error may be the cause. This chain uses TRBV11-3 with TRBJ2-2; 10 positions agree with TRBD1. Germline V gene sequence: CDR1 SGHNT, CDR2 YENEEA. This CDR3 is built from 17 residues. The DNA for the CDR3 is TGTGCCAGCAGCTTAGGACAGGGGGCGGTTAACACCCGGGAGCTGTTTTTT. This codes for CASSLGQGAVNTRELFF.

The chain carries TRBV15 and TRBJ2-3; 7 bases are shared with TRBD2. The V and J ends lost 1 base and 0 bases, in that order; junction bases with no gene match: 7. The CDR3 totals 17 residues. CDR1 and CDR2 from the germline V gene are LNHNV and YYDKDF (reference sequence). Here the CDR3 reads CATSRAGRGTSTDTQYF. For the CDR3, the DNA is TGTGCCACCAGCAGAGCGGGGCGGGGGACTAGCACAGATACGCAGTATTTT. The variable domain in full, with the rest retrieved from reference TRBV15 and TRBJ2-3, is DAMVIQNPRYQVTQFGKPVTLSCSQTLNHNVMYWYQQKSSQAPKLLFHYYDKDFNNEADTPDNFQSRRPNTSFCFLDIRSPGLGDTAMYLCATSRAGRGTSTDTQYFGPGTRLTVL.

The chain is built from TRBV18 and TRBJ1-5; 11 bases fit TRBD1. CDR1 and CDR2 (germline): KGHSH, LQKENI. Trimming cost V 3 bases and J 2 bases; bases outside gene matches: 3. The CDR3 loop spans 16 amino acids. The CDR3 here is CASSPRDRGGNQPQHF. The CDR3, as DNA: TGTGCCAGCTCACCTCGGGACAGGGGGGGCAATCAGCCCCAGCATTTT.

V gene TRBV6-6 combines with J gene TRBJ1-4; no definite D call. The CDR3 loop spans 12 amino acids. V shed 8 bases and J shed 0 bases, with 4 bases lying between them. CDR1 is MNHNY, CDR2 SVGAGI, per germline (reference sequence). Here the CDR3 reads CASSATNEKLFF. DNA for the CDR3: TGTGCCAGCTCTGCAACTAATGAAAAACTGTTTTTT.

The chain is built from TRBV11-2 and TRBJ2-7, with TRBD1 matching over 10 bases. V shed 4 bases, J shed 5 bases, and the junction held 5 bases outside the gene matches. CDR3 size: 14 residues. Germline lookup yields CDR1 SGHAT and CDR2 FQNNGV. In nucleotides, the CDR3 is TGTGCCAGCAGCTGGGGGACAGGGGACGACGAGCAGTACTTC. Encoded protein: CASSWGTGDDEQYF.

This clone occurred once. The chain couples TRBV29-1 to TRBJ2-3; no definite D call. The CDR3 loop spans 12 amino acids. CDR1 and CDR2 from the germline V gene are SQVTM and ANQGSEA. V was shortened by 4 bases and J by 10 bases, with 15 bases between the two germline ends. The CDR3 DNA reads TGCAGCGTTGGGAAAGAGGCCAAGGCGCAGTATTTT. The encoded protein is CSVGKEAKAQYF.

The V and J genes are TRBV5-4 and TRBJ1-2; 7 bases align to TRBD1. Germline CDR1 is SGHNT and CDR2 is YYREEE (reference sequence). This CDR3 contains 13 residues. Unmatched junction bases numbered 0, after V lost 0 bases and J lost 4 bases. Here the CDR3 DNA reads TGTGCCAGCAGCTTGGACAGGGGCTATGGCTACACCTTC. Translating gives CASSLDRGYGYTF.